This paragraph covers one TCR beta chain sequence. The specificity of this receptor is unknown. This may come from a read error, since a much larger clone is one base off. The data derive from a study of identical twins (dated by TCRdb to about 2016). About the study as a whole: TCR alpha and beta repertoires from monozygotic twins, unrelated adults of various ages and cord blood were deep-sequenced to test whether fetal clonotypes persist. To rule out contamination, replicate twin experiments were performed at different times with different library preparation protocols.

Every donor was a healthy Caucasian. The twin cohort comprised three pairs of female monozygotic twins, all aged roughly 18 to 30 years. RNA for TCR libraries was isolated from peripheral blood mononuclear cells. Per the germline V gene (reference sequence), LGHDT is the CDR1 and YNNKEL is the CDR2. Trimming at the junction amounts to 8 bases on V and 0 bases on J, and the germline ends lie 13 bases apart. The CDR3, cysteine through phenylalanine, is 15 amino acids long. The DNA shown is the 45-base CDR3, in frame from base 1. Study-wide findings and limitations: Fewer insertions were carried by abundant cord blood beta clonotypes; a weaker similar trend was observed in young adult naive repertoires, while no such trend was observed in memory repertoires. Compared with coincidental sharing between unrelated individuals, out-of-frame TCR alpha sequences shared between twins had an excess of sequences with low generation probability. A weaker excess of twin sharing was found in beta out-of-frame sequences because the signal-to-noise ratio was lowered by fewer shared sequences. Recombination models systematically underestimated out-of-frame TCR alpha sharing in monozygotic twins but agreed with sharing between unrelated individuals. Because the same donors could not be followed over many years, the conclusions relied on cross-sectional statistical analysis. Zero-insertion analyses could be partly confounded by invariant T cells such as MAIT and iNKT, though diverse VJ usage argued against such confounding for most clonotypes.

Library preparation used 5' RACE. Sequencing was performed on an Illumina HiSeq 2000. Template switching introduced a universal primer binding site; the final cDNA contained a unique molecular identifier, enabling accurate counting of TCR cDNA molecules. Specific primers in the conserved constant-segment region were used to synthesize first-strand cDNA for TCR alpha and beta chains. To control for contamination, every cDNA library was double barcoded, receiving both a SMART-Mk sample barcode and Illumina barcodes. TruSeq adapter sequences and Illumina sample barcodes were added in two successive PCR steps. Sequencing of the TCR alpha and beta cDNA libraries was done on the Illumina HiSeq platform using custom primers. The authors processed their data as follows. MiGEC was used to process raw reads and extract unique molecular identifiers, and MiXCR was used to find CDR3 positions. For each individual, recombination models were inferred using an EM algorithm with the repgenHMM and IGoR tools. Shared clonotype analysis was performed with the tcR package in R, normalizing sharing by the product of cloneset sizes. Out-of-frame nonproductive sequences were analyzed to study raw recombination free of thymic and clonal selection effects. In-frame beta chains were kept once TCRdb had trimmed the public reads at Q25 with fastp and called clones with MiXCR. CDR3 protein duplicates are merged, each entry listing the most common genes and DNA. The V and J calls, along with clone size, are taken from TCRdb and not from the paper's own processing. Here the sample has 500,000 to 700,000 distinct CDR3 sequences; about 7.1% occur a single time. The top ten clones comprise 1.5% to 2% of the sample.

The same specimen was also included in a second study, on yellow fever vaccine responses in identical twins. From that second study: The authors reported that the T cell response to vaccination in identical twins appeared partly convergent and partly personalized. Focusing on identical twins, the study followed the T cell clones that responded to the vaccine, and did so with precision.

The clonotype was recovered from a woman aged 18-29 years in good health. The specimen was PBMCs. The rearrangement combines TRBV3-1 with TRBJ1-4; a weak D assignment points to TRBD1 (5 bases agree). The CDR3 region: CASGRRGSTNEKLFF. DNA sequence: TGTGCCAGCGGCCGAAGGGGATCAACTAATGAAAAACTGTTTTTT.